The entry that follows covers one TCR beta chain sequence. The data are from a study of control samples from healthy donors and cancer patients. Germline CDR1 is MNHEY and CDR2 is SVGAGI. V shed 6 bases and J 5 bases; nucleotides not matched to a gene: 5. The CDR3 contains 14 residues. The protocol was immunoSEQ multiplex PCR, while the TCRdb copy is restricted to in-frame clones and leaves out a portion. The sample consists of tens of thousands of clones, approximately 84% of them appearing once. This chain uses TRBV6-5 with TRBJ1-4; 8 bases line up with TRBD1. The clonotype was recovered from a man aged 65-85 years with lung cancer. The specimen sequenced was PBMCs. CDR3 sequence (DNA): TGTGCCAGCAGCCAGGGGGCAGGAAATGAAAAACTGTTTTTT. It is translated as CASSQGAGNEKLFF.